The 11 T cell receptor beta chains reported below all come from one sample, sequenced in a study of beta chain features in type 1 diabetes. These receptors have no identified antigens. Study-wide points: Moderate but significant shortening of TCRB CDR3s was recorded in all four CD4+ subsets from Type 1 diabetes patients.

The investigators reverse transcribed all of the isolated RNA, so they sequenced expressed TCRB transcripts. Here immunoSEQ multiplex PCR was the method, and the copy in TCRdb shows in-frame clones only, minus some. Among 250,000 to 300,000 clones, 24% were seen once, and the ten largest hold around 0.011%. The source material was naive CD4+ T cells from blood. The receptor source for this set is a woman aged 25 to 39 with type 1 diabetes.

This clone was seen only a few times. This sequence joins TRBV5-6 and TRBJ1-1, with 7 bases fitting TRBD1. After removal of 4 bases from V and 4 bases from J, the junction contained 4 bases not matched to a gene. Germline CDR1 reads SGHDT; CDR2 reads YYEEEE. The CDR3 consists of 13 residues. Here the CDR3 reads CASSQGTVTEAFF. The CDR3 nucleotides are TGTGCCAGCAGCCAGGGGACAGTCACTGAAGCTTTCTTT.

The V call is TRBV9, the J call TRBJ1-4, with 8 bases identical to TRBD1. The CDR3 sequence is 14 residues long. V gave up 2 bases and J gave up 10 bases; unmatched junction bases: 7. Germline lookup yields CDR1 SGDLS and CDR2 YYNGEE. CDR3 sequence reads: CASSVGQVSAKLFF. In nucleotides, the CDR3 is TGTGCCAGCAGCGTGGGACAGGTCTCCGCAAAACTGTTTTTT.

This chain uses TRBV5-1 with TRBJ1-1; perhaps TRBD1 as D (5 bases). V lost 2 bases and J 2 bases, leaving 10 bases between the germline ends. CDR1 is SGHRS and CDR2 is YFSETQ in the germline V gene. This CDR3 is 14 amino acids long. The CDR3 DNA sequence: TGCGCCAGCAGCTTCTCAGGGACTAACACTGAAGCTTTCTTT. Its protein is CASSFSGTNTEAFF.

Of note for this clone: This sample includes further DNA sequences coding for the same CDR3. The chain combines TRBV29-1 with TRBJ1-2, with a tentative D call TRBD1 (5 bases). Looked up from germline, CDR1 is SQVTM and CDR2 is ANQGSEA. The CDR3 runs to 11 residues. V gave up 6 bases and J gave up 2 bases, with 7 bases separating them. The CDR3 DNA reads TGCAGCGTGGGGCGCAACTATGGCTACACCTTC. It yields the protein CSVGRNYGYTF.

There are a few counts of this clone. The chain has TRBV28 and TRBJ2-3; 7 bases fit TRBD2. V lost 8 bases to trimming and J lost 2 bases; unmatched junction nucleotides: 7. Germline CDR1 and CDR2: MDHEN and SYDVKM. The CDR3 consists of 14 residues. Written as DNA, the CDR3 is TGTGCCAGCGTGTCCGCGGGAGCCACAGATACGCAGTATTTT. Translation: CASVSAGATDTQYF.

This clone showed up just once. This chain links TRBV9 with TRBJ2-6, with D tentatively TRBD2 (6 bases). The V gene's germline CDR1 is SGDLS and CDR2 YYNGEE. The CDR3 totals 16 residues. Trimming removed 0 bases at V and 4 bases at J, with 11 bases between. CDR3 sequence: CASSVGSSAGANVLTF. CDR3 DNA: TGTGCCAGCAGCGTAGGATCTAGCGCCGGGGCCAACGTCCTGACTTTC.

This clone occurred a few times. The CDR3: CSVGSGANVLTF. The CDR3 DNA follows: TGCAGCGTCGGCTCTGGGGCCAACGTCCTGACTTTC. The chain is built from TRBV29-1 and TRBJ2-6; D gene ambiguous. The germline V and J ends were trimmed by 6 bases and 0 bases, with 3 bases remaining between them. CDR3 length equals 12 residues. Germline loops: CDR1 SQVTM, CDR2 ANQGSEA. The full variable domain, rest sourced from reference TRBV29-1 and TRBJ2-6, is SAVISQKPSRDICQRGTSLTIQCQVDSQVTMMFWYRQQPGQSLTLIATANQGSEATYESGFVIDKFPISRPNLTFSTLTVSNMSPEDSSIYLCSVGSGANVLTFGAGSRLTVL.

This clone was found a few times. The chain uses TRBV6-5 and TRBJ2-7, with a tentative D call TRBD1 (6 bases). This CDR3 is built from 15 residues. V was trimmed by 6 bases and J by 0 bases, leaving 15 bases between them. Germline values: CDR1 MNHEY, CDR2 SVGAGI. The CDR3 coding sequence is TGTGCCAGCAGCCTGTACCCGGACAGCTCCTACGAGCAGTACTTC. Translation: CASSLYPDSSYEQYF.

This clone was counted only a few times. The rearrangement links TRBV2 to TRBJ1-1; no definite D call. Trimming cost V 4 bases and J 0 bases, with 6 bases left between them. The CDR3 extends over 13 amino acids. Germline CDR1 reads SNHLY; CDR2 reads FYNNEI. The CDR3 DNA is TGTGCCAGCAGTGGGCGGTTGAACACTGAAGCTTTCTTT. As protein: CASSGRLNTEAFF.

The rearrangement joins TRBV7-2 to TRBJ2-7; TRBD1 is a possible D gene (6 bases). Germline V gene lookup returns CDR1 SGHTA and CDR2 FQGNSA. The CDR3 is 13 amino acids. V lost 5 bases and J 3 bases, leaving 11 bases between the germline ends. CDR3 DNA sequence: TGTGCCAGCAGCCAAGGACAGCACTACGAGCAGTACTTC. Translated: CASSQGQHYEQYF.

This clone was found a few times. The gene calls are TRBV4-2 and TRBJ2-5; 9 bases agree with TRBD2. Germline assignment: CDR1 LGHNA and CDR2 YNFKEQ. The CDR3 sequence is 16 residues long. Unmatched junction bases numbered 5, after V lost 2 bases and J lost 1 base. The CDR3 DNA is TGTGCCAGCAGCCAAAAGTCTAGCGGGACCCAAGAGACCCAGTACTTC. This codes for CASSQKSSGTQETQYF.